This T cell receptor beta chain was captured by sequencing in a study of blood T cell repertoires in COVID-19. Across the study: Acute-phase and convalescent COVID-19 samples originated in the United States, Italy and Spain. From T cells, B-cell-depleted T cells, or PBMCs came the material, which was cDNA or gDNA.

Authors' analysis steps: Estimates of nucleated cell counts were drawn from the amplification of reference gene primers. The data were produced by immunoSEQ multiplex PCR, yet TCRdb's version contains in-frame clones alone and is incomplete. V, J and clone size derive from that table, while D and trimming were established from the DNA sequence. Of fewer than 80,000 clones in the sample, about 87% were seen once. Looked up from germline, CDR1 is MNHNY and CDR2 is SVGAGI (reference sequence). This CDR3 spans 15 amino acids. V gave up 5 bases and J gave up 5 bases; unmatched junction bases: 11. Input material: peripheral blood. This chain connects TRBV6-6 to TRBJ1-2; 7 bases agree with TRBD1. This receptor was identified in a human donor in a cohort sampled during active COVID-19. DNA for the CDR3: TGTGCCAGCAGTCTCAGGGGGAGAGGCGGATATGGCTACACCTTC. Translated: CASSLRGRGGYGYTF.